A selection of T cell receptor beta chains follows, all from one sample in a study of technical replicates of blood from a handful of donors. The data were produced by immunoSEQ multiplex PCR, yet TCRdb's version contains in-frame clones alone and is incomplete. In the table there are 75,000 to 95,000 clones, just over 90% of which are singletons. Sequencing was done on a sample of T cells isolated from PBMCs. Every receptor here comes from a human donor in good health. CDR3s include the opening cysteine and the closing phenylalanine or tryptophan. D genes are given only for firm matches. Size tells how often a clone was seen (once, few, many) or the class of an expanded clone, and some rows leave it out.

clone_size	d_call	v_call	j_call	cdr3_aa	cdr3_nt
.	.	TRBV2	TRBJ1-4	CASRWAVNEKLFF	TGTGCCAGCAGGTGGGCCGTTAATGAAAAACTGTTTTTT
.	TRBD2	TRBV11-2	TRBJ2-7	CASRHRDYLYEQYF	TGTGCCAGCAGACACCGGGACTACTTGTACGAGCAGTACTTC
.	.	TRBV10-2	TRBJ1-5	CASSERSVQPQHF	TGCGCCAGCAGTGAGAGGAGTGTTCAGCCCCAGCATTTT
.	.	TRBV7-2	TRBJ2-1	CASSFRSGVQFF	TGTGCCAGCAGCTTCCGCTCGGGTGTGCAGTTCTTC
.	.	TRBV4-1	TRBJ1-5	CASRGQGPNQPQHF	TGCGCCAGCAGGGGTCAGGGTCCCAATCAGCCCCAGCATTTT
few	.	TRBV18	TRBJ1-1	CASSRGSQNTEAFF	TGTGCCAGCTCACGGGGCAGTCAGAACACTGAAGCTTTCTTT
.	.	TRBV19	TRBJ2-7	CASSISQGYEQYF	TGTGCCAGTAGTATTTCACAGGGCTACGAGCAGTACTTC
.	.	TRBV4-1	TRBJ1-6	CASSQGQSDNSPLHF	TGCGCCAGCAGCCAAGGACAGAGCGACAATTCACCCCTCCACTTT
.	TRBD1	TRBV7-9	TRBJ2-3	CASRDRLTTDTQYF	TGTGCCAGCCGGGACAGGTTAACAACAGATACGCAGTATTTT
.	.	TRBV5-1	TRBJ2-7	CASSPLARSYEQYF	TGCGCCAGCAGCCCCCTAGCGCGATCCTACGAGCAGTACTTC
.	TRBD2	TRBV27	TRBJ2-3	CASSSMGGTDTQYF	TGTGCCAGCAGTTCTATGGGAGGGACAGATACGCAGTATTTT
.	TRBD1	TRBV7-8	TRBJ2-2	CISRPSLLRGPTGELFF	TGTATTTCCCGACCCAGTTTATTGAGGGGGCCAACCGGGGAGCTGTTTTTT
.	TRBD2	TRBV19	TRBJ2-3	CASSTPPKRGGEDTQYF	TGTGCCAGTAGTACCCCCCCAAAGCGGGGGGGTGAAGATACGCAGTATTTT
.	TRBD1	TRBV6-4	TRBJ2-1	CASRYRGQYEQFF	TGTGCCAGCAGGTACAGGGGGCAATATGAGCAGTTCTTC
.	.	TRBV27	TRBJ1-1	CASSYGGSTEAFF	TGTGCCAGCAGTTACGGAGGGTCAACTGAAGCTTTCTTT
.	.	TRBV4-1	TRBJ2-5	CASSLFLLVSHKETQYF	TGCGCCAGCAGCCTCTTCCTACTTGTTTCCCATAAAGAGACCCAGTACTTC
.	TRBD2	TRBV27	TRBJ2-5	CASSLTSGETQYF	TGTGCCAGCAGCCTGACTAGCGGTGAGACCCAGTACTTC
.	TRBD1	TRBV5-1	TRBJ2-3	CASSLGQGGTDTQYF	TGCGCCAGCAGCTTGGGCCAGGGGGGCACAGATACGCAGTATTTT
.	TRBD1	TRBV5-4	TRBJ2-5	CASSGGDRSFQETQYF	TGTGCCAGCAGCGGCGGGGACAGGAGTTTCCAAGAGACCCAGTACTTC
.	TRBD1	TRBV15	TRBJ2-1	CATSRKTGVVNEQFF	TGTGCCACCAGCAGAAAGACAGGGGTCGTCAATGAGCAGTTCTTC
.	.	TRBV2	TRBJ2-7	CASSVRTERSYEQYF	TGTGCCAGCAGTGTACGGACAGAACGCTCCTACGAGCAGTACTTC
.	.	TRBV2	TRBJ2-5	CASSGYLALKQETQYF	TGTGCCAGCAGTGGATACCTAGCGCTAAAGCAAGAGACCCAGTACTTC
.	.	TRBV19	TRBJ1-3	CASTSSRDTFIIGNTIYF	TGTGCCAGTACCTCTTCCCGGGACACTTTTATTATTGGAAACACCATATATTTT
.	TRBD2	TRBV28	TRBJ2-7	CASSLHQGGTYEQYF	TGTGCCAGCAGTTTGCACCAGGGAGGGACCTACGAGCAGTACTTC
.	.	TRBV19	TRBJ1-1	CASSIDRGTYTEAFF	TGTGCCAGTAGTATAGATCGGGGAACGTACACTGAAGCTTTCTTT
.	.	TRBV4-1	TRBJ2-6	CASSQVIGASGANVLTF	TGCGCCAGCAGCCAAGTAATAGGAGCCTCTGGGGCCAACGTCCTGACTTTC
.	TRBD2	TRBV9	TRBJ2-7	CASSFGGTSGYEQYF	TGTGCCAGCAGCTTTGGAGGGACTAGCGGCTACGAGCAGTACTTC
.	.	TRBV2	TRBJ1-2	CASNLGGGYTF	TGTGCCAGCAACCTAGGGGGTGGCTACACCTTC
.	.	TRBV18	TRBJ1-3	CASSPNTGRSGNTIYF	TGTGCCAGCTCACCAAATACAGGACGCTCTGGAAACACCATATATTTT
once	TRBD2	TRBV4-1	TRBJ2-3	CASSQPAQRGRTDTQYF	TGCGCCAGCAGCCAACCCGCACAGCGGGGGCGCACAGATACGCAGTATTTT
.	.	TRBV11-2	TRBJ2-2	CASSFSSGTGELFF	TGTGCCAGCAGCTTCAGTAGCGGCACCGGGGAGCTGTTTTTT
.	TRBD2	TRBV2	TRBJ2-2	CASSETSAGELFF	TGTGCCAGCAGTGAGACTAGCGCCGGGGAGCTGTTTTTT
once	TRBD2	TRBV7-8	TRBJ2-1	CASSSGTSGRIEQFF	TGTGCCAGCAGCTCCGGGACTAGCGGGAGAATAGAGCAGTTCTTC
.	TRBD2	TRBV27	TRBJ2-5	CASSLFHPTSGSPRETQYF	TGTGCCAGCAGTTTATTTCATCCGACTAGCGGGAGCCCCCGAGAGACCCAGTACTTC
.	TRBD2	TRBV19	TRBJ2-7	CASSTPGLAGFDEQYF	TGTGCCAGTAGTACTCCGGGACTAGCGGGATTCGACGAGCAGTACTTC
.	TRBD1	TRBV2	TRBJ2-7	CASSEGTGRASEQYF	TGTGCCAGCAGTGAAGGGACAGGTAGAGCAAGCGAGCAGTACTTC